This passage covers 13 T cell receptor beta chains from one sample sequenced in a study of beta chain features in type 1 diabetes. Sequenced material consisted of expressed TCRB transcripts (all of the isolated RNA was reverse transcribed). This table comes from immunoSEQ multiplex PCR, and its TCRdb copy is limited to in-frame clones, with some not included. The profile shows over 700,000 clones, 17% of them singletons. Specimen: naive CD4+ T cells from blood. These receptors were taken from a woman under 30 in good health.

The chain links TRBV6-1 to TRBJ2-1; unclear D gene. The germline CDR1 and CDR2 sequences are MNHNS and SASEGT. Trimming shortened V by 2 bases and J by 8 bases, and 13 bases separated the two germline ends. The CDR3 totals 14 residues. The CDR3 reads CASSEPGPPYEQFF. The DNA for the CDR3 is TGTGCCAGCAGTGAACCCGGACCCCCTTATGAGCAGTTCTTC.

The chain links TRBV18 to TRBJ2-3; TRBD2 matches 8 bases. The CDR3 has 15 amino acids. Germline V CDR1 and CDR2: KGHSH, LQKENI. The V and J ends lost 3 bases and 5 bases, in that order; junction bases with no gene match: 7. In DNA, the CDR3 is TGTGCCAGCTCACCCGCAAGCGGGAGTGGAGATACGCAGTATTTT. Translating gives CASSPASGSGDTQYF.

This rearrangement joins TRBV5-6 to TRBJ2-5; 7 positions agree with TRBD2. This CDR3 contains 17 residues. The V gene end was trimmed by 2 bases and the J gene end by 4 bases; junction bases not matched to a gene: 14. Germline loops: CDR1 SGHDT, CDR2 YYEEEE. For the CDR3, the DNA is TGTGCCAGCAGCTTCCTCATTTTGAGCGGGGCGCGAGAGACCCAGTACTTC. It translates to CASSFLILSGARETQYF.

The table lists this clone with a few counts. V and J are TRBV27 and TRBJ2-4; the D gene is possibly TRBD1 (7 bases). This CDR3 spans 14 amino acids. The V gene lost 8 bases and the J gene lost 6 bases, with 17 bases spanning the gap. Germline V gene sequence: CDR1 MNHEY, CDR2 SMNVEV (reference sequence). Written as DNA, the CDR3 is TGTGCCAGCCACCCCGCGCAGGGGGGAAACATTCAGTACTTC. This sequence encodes CASHPAQGGNIQYF.

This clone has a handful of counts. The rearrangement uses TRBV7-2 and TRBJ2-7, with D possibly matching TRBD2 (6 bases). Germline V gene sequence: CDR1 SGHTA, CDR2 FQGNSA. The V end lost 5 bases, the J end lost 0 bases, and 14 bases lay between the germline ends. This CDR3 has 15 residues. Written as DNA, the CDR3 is TGTGCCAGCAGCCCCCCGGGGGTAACCTCCTACGAGCAGTACTTC. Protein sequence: CASSPPGVTSYEQYF.

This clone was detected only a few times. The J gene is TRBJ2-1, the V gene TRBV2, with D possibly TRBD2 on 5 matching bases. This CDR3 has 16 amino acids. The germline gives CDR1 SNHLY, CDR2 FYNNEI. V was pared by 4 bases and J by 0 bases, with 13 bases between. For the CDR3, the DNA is TGTGCCAGCAGTGTGTCGACGGGAAGCTCCTACAATGAGCAGTTCTTC. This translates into CASSVSTGSSYNEQFF.

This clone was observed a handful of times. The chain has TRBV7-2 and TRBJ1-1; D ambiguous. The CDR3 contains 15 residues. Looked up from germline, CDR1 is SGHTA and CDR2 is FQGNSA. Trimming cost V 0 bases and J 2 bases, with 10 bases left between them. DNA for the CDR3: TGTGCCAGCAGCTTAGCGAGTCAGCTAAACACTGAAGCTTTCTTT. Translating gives CASSLASQLNTEAFF. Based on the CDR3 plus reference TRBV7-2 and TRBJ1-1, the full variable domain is GAGVSQSPSNKVTEKGKDVELRCDPISGHTALYWYRQSLGQGLEFLIYFQGNSAPDKSGLPSDRFSAERTGGSVSTLTIQRTQQEDSAVYLCASSLASQLNTEAFFGQGTRLTVV.

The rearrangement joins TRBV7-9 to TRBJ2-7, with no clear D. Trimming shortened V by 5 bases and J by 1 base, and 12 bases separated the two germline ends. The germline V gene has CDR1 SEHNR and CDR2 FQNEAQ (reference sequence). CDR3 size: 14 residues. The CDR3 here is CASSNVWGSYEQYF. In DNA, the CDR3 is TGTGCCAGCAGCAATGTGTGGGGTTCCTACGAGCAGTACTTC.

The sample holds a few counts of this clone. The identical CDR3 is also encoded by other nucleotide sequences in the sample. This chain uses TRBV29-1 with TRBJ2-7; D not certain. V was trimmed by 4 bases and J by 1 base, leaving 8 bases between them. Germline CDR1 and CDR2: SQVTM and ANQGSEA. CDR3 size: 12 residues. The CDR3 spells CSVVGVSYEQYF. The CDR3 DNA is TGCAGCGTTGTAGGAGTATCCTACGAGCAGTACTTC.

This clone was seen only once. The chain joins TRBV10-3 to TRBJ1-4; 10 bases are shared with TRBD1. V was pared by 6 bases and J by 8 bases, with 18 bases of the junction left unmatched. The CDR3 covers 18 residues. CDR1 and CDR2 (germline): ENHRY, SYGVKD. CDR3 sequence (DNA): TGTGCCATCAGCCCTAGTAAGGGACAGGGGCTCGTAGGCGAAAAACTGTTTTTT. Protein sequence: CAISPSKGQGLVGEKLFF.

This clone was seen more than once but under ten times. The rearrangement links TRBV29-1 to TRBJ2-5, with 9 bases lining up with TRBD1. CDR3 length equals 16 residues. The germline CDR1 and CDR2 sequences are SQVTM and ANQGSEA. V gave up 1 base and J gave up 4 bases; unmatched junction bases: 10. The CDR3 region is CSVEAPDRGNRETQYF. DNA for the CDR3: TGCAGCGTTGAAGCCCCGGACAGGGGTAATAGAGAGACCCAGTACTTC.

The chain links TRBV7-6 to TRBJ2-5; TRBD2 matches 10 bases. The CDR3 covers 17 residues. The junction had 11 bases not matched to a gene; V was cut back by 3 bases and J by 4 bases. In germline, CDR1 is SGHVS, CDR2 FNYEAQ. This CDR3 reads CASSFGTSGMSLETQYF. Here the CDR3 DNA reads TGTGCCAGCAGCTTTGGTACTAGCGGGATGAGTTTAGAGACCCAGTACTTC.

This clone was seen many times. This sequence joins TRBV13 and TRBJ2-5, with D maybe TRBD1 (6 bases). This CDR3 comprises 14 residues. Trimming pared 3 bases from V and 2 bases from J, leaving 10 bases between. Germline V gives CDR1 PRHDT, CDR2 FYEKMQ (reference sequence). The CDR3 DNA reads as TGTGCCAGCAGCTTGTTGCAGGGGCAAGAGACCCAGTACTTC. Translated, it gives CASSLLQGQETQYF. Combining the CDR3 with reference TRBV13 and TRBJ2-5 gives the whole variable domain AAGVIQSPRHLIKEKRETATLKCYPIPRHDTVYWYQQGPGQDPQFLISFYEKMQSDKGSIPDRFSAQQFSDYHSELNMSSLELGDSALYFCASSLLQGQETQYFGPGTRLLVL.